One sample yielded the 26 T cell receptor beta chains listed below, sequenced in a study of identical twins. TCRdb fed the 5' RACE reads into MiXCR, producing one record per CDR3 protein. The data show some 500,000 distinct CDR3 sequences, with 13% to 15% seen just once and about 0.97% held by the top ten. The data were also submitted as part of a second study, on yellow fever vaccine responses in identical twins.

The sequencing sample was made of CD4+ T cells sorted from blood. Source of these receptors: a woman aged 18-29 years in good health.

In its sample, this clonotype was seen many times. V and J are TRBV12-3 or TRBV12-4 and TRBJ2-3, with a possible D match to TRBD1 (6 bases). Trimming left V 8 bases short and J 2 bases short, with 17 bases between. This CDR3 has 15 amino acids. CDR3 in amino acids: CASGEGQIITDTQYF. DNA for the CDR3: TGTGCCAGCGGGGAAGGACAGATAATCACAGATACGCAGTATTTT.

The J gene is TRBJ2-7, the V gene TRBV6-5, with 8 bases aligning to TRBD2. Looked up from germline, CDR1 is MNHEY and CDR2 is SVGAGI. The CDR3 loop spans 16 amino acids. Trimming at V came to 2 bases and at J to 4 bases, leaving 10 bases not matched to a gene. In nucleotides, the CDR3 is TGTGCCAGCAGTTACGGGGCGGGGGGCCAGTATTACGAGCAGTACTTC. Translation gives CASSYGAGGQYYEQYF.

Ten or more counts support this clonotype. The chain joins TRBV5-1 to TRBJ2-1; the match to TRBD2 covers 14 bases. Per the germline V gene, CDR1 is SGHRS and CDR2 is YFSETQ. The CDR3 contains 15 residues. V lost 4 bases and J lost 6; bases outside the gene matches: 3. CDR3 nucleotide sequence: TGCGCCAGCAGCGGGACTAGCGGGAGCGGCAATGAGCAGTTCTTC. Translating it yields CASSGTSGSGNEQFF. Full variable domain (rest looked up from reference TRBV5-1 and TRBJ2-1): KAGVTQTPRYLIKTRGQQVTLSCSPISGHRSVSWYQQTPGQGLQFLFEYFSETQRNKGNFPGRFSGRQFSNSRSEMNVSTLELGDSALYLCASSGTSGSGNEQFFGPGTRLTVL.

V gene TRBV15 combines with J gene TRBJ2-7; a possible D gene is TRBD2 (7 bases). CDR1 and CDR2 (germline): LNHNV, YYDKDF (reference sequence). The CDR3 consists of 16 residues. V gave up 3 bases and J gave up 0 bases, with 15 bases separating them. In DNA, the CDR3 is TGTGCCACCAGCAGGGGGGGGGGCACTCTCTCCTACGAGCAGTACTTC. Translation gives CATSRGGGTLSYEQYF.

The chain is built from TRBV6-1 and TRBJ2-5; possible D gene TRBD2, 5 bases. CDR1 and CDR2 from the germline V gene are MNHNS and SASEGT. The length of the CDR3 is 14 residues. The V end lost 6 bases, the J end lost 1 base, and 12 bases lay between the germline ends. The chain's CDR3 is CASRTGKPQETQYF. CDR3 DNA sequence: TGTGCCAGCAGGACGGGGAAGCCCCAAGAGACCCAGTACTTC.

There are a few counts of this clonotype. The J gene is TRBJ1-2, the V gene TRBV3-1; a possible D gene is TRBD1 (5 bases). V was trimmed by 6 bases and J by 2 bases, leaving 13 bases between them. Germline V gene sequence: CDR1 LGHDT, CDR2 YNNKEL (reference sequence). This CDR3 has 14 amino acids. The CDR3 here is CASSLRTRNYGYTF. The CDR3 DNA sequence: TGTGCCAGCAGTCTTAGGACAAGGAACTATGGCTACACCTTC. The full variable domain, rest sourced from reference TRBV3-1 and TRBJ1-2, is DTAVSQTPKYLVTQMGNDKSIKCEQNLGHDTMYWYKQDSKKFLKIMFSYNNKELIINETVPNRFSPKSPDKAHLNLHINSLELGDSAVYFCASSLRTRNYGYTFGSGTRLTVV.

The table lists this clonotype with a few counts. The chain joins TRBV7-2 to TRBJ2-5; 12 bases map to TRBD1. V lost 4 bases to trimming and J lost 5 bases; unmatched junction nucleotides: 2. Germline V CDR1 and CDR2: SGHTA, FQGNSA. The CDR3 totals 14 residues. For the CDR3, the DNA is TGTGCCAGCAGCTGGGACAGGGGGCTTGAGACCCAGTACTTC. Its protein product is CASSWDRGLETQYF.

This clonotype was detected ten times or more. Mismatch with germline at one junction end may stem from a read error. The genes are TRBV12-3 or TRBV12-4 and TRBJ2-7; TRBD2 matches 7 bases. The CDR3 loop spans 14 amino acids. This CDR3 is CASSPNAIGGGSNF. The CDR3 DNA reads TGTGCCAGCAGTCCAAACGCAATTGGTGGCGGGAGCAACTTC.

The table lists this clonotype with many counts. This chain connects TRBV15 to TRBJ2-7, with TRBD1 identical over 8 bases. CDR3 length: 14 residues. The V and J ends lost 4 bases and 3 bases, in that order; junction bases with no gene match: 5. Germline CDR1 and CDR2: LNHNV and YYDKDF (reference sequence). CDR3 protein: CATSTNRGSYEQYF. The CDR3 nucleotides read TGTGCCACCAGCACAAACAGGGGGAGCTACGAGCAGTACTTC. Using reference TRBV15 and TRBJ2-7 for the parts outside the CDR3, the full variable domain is DAMVIQNPRYQVTQFGKPVTLSCSQTLNHNVMYWYQQKSSQAPKLLFHYYDKDFNNEADTPDNFQSRRPNTSFCFLDIRSPGLGDTAMYLCATSTNRGSYEQYFGPGTRLTVT.

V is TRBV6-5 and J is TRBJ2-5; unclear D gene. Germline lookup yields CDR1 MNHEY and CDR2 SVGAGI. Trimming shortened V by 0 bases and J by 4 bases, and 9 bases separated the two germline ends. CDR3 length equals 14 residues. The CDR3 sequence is CASSYSWGLETQYF. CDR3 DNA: TGTGCCAGCAGTTACTCTTGGGGATTAGAGACCCAGTACTTC.

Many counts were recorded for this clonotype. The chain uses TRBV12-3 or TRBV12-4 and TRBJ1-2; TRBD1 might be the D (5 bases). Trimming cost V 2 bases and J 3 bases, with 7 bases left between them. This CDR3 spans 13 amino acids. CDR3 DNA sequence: TGTGCCAGCAGTTTATCGGGGGACTATGGCTACACCTTC. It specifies CASSLSGDYGYTF.

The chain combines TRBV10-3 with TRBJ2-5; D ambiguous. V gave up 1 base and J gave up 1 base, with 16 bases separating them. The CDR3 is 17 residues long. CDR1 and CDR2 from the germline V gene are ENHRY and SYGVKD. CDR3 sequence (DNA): TGTGCCATCAGTGAGTTTAAGGTCAAGATTCGCCAAGAGACCCAGTACTTC. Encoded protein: CAISEFKVKIRQETQYF.

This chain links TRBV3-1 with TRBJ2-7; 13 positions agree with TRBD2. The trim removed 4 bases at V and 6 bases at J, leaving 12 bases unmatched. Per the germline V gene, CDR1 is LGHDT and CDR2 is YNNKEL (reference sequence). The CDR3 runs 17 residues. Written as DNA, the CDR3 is TGTGCCAGCAGCCCAAACTTTGGACTAGCGGGAGCGTCCGAGCAGTACTTC. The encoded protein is CASSPNFGLAGASEQYF.

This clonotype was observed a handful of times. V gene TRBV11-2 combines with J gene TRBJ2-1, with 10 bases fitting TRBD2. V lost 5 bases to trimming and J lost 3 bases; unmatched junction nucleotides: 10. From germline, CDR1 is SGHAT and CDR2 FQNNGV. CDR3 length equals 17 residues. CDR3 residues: CASSPRSSGSIYNEQFF. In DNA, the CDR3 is TGTGCCAGCAGCCCCCGTTCTAGCGGGAGTATCTACAATGAGCAGTTCTTC. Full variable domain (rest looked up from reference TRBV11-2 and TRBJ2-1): EAGVAQSPRYKIIEKRQSVAFWCNPISGHATLYWYQQILGQGPKLLIQFQNNGVVDDSQLPKDRFSAERLKGVDSTLKIQPAKLEDSAVYLCASSPRSSGSIYNEQFFGPGTRLTVL.

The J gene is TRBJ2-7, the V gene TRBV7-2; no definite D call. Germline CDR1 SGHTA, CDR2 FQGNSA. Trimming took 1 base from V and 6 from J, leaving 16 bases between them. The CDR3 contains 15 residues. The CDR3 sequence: CASSLDGAGDGEQYF. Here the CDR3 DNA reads TGTGCCAGCAGCTTAGACGGCGCCGGTGACGGCGAGCAGTACTTC.

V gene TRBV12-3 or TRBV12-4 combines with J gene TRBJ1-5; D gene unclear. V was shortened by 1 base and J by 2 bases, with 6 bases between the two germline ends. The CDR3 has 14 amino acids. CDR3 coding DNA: TGTGCCAGCAGTTTAGGCTATCGCAATCAGCCCCAGCATTTT. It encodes CASSLGYRNQPQHF.

CDR3 loop: CASSLRDRGSEAFF. For the CDR3, the DNA is TGTGCCAGCAGCCTCCGGGACAGGGGGTCTGAAGCTTTCTTT. The chain employs TRBV12-3 or TRBV12-4 and TRBJ1-1, with 11 bases that match TRBD1. V shed 6 bases and J 6 bases; nucleotides not matched to a gene: 6. The CDR3 has 14 amino acids.

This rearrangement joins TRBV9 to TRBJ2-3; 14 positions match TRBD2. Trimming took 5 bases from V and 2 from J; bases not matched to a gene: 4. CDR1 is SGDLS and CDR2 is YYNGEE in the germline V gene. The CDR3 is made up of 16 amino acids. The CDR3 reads CASSGTSGGLTDTQYF. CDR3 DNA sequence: TGTGCCAGCAGTGGGACTAGCGGGGGACTCACAGATACGCAGTATTTT.

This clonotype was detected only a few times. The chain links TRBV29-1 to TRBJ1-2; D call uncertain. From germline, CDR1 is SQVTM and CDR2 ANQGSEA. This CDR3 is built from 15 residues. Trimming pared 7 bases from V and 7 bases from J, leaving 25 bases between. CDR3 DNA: TGCAGCGGGTTGGGTCGTGTGGGGTCGGCTAGTGGCTACACCTTC. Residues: CSGLGRVGSASGYTF.

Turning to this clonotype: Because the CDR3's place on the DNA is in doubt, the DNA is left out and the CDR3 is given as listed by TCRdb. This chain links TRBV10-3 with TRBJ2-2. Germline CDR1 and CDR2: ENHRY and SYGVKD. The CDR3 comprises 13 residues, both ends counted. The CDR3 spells CAISDPTGELFFF.

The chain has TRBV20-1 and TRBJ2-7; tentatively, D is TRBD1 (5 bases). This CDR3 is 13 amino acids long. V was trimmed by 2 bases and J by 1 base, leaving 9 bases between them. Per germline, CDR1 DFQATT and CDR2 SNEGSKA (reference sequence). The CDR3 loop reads CSARNPGSYEQYF. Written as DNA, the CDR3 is TGCAGTGCTAGAAATCCAGGGTCCTACGAGCAGTACTTC.

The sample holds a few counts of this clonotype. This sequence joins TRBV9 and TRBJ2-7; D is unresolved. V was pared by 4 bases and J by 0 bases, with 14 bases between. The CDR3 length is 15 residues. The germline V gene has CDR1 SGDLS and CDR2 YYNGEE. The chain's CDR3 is CASSSRPTPSYEQYF. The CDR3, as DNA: TGTGCCAGCAGCTCCCGCCCAACACCCTCCTACGAGCAGTACTTC.

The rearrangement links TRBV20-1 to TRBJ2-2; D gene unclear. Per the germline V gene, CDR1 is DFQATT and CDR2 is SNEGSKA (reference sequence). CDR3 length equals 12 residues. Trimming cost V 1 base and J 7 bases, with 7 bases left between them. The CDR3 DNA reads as TGCAGTGCTAGAGGGGGTATCGGGGAGCTGTTTTTT. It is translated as CSARGGIGELFF.

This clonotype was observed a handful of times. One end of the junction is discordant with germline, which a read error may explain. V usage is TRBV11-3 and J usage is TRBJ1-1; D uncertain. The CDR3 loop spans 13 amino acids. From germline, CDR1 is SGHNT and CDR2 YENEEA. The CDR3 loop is CASSSPPNTEVFF. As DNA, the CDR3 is TGTGCCAGCAGCTCCCCTCCGAACACTGAAGTTTTCTTT.

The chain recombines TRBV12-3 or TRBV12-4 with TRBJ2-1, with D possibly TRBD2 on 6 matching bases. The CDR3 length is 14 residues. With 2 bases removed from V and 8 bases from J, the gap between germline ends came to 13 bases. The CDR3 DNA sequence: TGTGCCAGCAGTTTATTAACCAGGGAGGATGAGCAGTTCTTC. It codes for CASSLLTREDEQFF.

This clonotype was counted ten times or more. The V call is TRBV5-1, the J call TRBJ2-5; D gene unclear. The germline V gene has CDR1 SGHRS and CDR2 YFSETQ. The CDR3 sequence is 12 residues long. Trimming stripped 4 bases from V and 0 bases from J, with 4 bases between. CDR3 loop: CASSRDQETQYF. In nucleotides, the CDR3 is TGCGCCAGCAGCCGGGACCAAGAGACCCAGTACTTC.